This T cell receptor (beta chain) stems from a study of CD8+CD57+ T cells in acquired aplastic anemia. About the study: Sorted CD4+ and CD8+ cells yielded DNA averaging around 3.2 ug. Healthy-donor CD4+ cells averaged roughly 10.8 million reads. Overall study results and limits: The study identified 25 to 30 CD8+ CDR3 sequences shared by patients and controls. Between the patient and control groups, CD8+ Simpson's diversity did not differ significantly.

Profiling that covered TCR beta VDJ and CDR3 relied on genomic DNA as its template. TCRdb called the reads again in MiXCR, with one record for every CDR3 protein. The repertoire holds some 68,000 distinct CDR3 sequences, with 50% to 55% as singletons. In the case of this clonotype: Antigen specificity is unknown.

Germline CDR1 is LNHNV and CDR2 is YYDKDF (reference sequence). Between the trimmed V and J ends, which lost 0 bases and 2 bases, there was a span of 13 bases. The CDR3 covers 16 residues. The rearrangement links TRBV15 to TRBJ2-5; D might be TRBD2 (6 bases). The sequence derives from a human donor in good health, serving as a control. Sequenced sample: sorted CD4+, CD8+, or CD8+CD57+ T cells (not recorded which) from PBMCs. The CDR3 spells CATSRDRGREQETQYF. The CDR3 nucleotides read TGTGCCACCAGCAGAGATCGGGGACGGGAGCAAGAGACCCAGTACTTC.